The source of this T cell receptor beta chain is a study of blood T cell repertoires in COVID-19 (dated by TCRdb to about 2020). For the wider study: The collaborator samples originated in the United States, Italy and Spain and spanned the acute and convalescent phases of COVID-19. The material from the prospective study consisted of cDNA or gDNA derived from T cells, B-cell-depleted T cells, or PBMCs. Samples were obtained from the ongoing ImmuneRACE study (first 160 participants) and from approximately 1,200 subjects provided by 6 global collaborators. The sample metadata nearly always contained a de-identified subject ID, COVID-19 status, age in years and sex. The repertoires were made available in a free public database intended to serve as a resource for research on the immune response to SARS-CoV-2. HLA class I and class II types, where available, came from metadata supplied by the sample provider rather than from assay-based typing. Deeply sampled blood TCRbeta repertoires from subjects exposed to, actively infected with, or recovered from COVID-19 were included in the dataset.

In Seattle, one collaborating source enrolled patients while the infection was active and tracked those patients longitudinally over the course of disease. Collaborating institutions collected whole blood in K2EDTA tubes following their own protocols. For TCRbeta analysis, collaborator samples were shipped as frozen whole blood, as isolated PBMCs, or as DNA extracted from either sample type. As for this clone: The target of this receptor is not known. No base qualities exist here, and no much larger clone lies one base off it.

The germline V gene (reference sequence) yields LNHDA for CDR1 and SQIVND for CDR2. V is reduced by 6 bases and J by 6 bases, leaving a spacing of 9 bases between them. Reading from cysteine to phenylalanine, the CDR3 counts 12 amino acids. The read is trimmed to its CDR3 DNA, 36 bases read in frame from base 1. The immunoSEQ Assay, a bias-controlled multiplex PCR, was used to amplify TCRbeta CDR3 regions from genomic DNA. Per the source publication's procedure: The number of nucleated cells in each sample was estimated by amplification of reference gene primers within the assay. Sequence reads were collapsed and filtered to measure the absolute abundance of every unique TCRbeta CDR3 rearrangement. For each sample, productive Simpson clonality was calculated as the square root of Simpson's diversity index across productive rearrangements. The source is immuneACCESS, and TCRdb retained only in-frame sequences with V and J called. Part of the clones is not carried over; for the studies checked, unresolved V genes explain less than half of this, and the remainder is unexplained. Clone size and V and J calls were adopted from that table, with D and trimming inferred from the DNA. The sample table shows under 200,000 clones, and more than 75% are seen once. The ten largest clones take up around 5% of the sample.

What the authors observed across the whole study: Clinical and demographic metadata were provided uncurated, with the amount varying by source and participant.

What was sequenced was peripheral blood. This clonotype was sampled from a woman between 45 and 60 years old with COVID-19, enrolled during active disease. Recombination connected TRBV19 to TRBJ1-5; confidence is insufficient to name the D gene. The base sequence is TGTGCCAGTAGGGACTTAGGTCAGCCCCAGCATTTT. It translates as CASRDLGQPQHF. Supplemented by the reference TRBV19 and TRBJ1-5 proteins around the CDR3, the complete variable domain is DGGITQSPKYLFRKEGQNVTLSCEQNLNHDAMYWYRQDPGQGLRLIYYSQIVNDFQKGDIAEGYSVSREKKESFPLTVTSAQKNPTAFYLCASRDLGQPQHFGDGTRLSIL.